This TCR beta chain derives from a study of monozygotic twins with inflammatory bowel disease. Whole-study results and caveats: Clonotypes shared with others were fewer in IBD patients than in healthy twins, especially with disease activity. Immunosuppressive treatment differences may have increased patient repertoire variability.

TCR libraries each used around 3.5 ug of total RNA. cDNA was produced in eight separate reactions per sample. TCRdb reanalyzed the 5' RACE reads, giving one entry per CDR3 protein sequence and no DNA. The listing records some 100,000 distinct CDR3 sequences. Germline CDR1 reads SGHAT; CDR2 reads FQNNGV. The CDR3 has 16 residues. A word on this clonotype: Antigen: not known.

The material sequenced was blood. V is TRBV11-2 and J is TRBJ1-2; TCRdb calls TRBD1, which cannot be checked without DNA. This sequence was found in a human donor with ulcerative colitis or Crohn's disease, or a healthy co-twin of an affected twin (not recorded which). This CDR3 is CASSLTGTEINYGYTF.